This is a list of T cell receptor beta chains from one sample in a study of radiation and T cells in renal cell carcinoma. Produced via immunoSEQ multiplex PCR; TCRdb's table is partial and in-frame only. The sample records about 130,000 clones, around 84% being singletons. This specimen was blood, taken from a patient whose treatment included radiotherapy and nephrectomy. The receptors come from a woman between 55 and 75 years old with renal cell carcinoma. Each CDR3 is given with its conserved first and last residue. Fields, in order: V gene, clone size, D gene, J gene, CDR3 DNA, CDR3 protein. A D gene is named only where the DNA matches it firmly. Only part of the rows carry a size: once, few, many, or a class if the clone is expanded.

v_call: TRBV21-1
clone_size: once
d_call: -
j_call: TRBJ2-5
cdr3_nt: TGTGCCACAGTGACTAGCGGGAGGAGCGGGACCCAGTACTTC
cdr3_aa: CATVTSGRSGTQYF

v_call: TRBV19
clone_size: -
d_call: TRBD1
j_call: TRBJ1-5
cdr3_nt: TGTGCCAGTAGTGCCACCGGGACAGCCCCGGGCAATCAGCCCCAGCATTTT
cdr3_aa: CASSATGTAPGNQPQHF

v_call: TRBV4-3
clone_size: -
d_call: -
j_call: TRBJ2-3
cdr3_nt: TGCGCCAGCAGCCAAGAAGGGCAGGCGGCCGGGAACACAGATACGCAGTATTTT
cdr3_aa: CASSQEGQAAGNTDTQYF

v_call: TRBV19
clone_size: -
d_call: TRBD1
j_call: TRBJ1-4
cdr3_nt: TGTGCCAGTAGTATACAGGGGGCAGGGGAAAAACTGTTTTTT
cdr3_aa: CASSIQGAGEKLFF

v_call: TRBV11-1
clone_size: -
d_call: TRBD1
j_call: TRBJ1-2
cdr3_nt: TGTGCCAGCAGCTCCCGAGGACAGGGGGGCTATGGCTACACCTTC
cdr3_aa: CASSSRGQGGYGYTF

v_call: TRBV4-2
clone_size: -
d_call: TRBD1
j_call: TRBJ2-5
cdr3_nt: TGTGCCAGCAGCCAAGGGGACAGGTACCAAGAGACCCAGTACTTC
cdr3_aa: CASSQGDRYQETQYF

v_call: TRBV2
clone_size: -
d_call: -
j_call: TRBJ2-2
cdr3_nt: TGTGCCAGCAGTCGCACAGGGACCGGGGAGCTGTTTTTT
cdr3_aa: CASSRTGTGELFF

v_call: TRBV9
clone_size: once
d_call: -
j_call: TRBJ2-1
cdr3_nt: TGTGCCAGCAGCGACCTAAGCTCCTACAATGAGCAGTTCTTC
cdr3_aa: CASSDLSSYNEQFF

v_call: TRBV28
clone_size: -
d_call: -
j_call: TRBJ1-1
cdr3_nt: TGTGCCAGCAGCGATGGACAGCCCAACACTGAAGCTTTCTTT
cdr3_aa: CASSDGQPNTEAFF

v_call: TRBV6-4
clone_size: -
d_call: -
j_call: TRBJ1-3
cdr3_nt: TGTGCCAGCAGTGACGGAAACACCATATATTTT
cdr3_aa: CASSDGNTIYF

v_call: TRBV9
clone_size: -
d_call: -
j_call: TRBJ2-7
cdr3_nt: TGTGCCAGCAGCGTAGGGCTAGCCCCTACCGTGCAGTACTTC
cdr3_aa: CASSVGLAPTVQYF

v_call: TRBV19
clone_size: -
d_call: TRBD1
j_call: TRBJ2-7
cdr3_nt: TGTGCCAGTAGTATAGGTGACAGGGGGATATCCTACGAGCAGTACTTC
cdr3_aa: CASSIGDRGISYEQYF

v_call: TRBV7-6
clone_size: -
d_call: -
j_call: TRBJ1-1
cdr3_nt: TGTGCCAGCAGCTTGTTGGAGATGAACACTGAAGCTTTCTTT
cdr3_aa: CASSLLEMNTEAFF

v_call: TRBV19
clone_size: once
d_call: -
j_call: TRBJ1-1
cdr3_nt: TGTGCCAGTGAGGTAGGAGGAATGAACACTGAAGCTTTCTTT
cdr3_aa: CASEVGGMNTEAFF

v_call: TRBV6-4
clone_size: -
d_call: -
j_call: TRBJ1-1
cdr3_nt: TGTGCCAGCAGTTACGGTGGGGACACTGAAGCTTTCTTT
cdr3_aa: CASSYGGDTEAFF

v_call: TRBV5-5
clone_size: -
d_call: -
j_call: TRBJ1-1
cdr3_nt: TGTGCCAGCAGCTTGTTCGAGGGCTACGCTGAAGCTTTCTTT
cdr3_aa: CASSLFEGYAEAFF

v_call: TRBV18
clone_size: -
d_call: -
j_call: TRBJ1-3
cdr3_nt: TGTGCCAGCTCCCCCGACACCAACTCTGGAAACACCATATATTTT
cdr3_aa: CASSPDTNSGNTIYF

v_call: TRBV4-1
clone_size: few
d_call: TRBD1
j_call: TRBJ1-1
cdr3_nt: TGCGCCAGCAGCCAACAGGGGGACACTGAAGCTTTCTTT
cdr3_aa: CASSQQGDTEAFF

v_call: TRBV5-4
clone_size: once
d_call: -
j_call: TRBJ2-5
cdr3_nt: TGTGCCAGCAGCGGGGGACGTACATTACAAGAGACCCAGTACTTC
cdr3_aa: CASSGGRTLQETQYF

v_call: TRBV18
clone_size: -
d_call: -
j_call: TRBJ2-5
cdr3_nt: TGTGCCAGCTCACCCGGGACATTAAGCGAAGAGACCCAGTACTTC
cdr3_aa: CASSPGTLSEETQYF

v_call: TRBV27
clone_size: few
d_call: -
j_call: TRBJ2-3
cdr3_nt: TGTGCCAGCAGCCGTTCAGGGACGCAGTATTTT
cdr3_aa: CASSRSGTQYF

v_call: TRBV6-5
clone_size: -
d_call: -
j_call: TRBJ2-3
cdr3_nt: TGTGCCAGCAGTCCTCGGGTACGGAAAGATACGCAGTATTTT
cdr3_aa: CASSPRVRKDTQYF

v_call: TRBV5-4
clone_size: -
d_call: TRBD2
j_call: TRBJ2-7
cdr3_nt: TGTGCCAGCAGCCGTAGCGGGCACCTCTACGAGCAGTACTTC
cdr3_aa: CASSRSGHLYEQYF

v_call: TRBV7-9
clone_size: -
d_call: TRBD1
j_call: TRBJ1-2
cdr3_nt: TGTGCCAGCAGCTTAGGCAGGGACAGCTATGGCTACACCTTC
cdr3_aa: CASSLGRDSYGYTF

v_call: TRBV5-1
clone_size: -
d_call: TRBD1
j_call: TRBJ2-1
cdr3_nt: TGCGCCAGCAGCTGGAAAGAGGGACAGGGGCATTACAATGAGCAGTTCTTC
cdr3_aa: CASSWKEGQGHYNEQFF

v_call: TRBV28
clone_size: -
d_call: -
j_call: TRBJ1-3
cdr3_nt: TGTGCCAGCAGTTTTCCTGACCGGGACCTCTCTGGAAACACCATATATTTT
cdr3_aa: CASSFPDRDLSGNTIYF

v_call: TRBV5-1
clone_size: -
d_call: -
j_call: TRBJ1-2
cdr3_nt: TGCGCCAGCAGCTTGGAATTCTGGGACGGCTACACCTTC
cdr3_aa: CASSLEFWDGYTF

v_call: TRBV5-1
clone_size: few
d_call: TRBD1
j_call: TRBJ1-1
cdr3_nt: TGCGCCAGCAGCCTCCACAGGGGCGGAACTGAAGCTTTCTTT
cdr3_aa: CASSLHRGGTEAFF

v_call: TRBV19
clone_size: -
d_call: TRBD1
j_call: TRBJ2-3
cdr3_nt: TGTGCCAGTAGTATTCAGGGGCAGGGGGCCACAGATACGCAGTATTTT
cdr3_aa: CASSIQGQGATDTQYF

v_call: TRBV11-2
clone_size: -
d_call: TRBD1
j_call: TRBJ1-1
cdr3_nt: TGTGCCAGCAGCTTGTTACAGGGGGCCTACACTGAAGCTTTCTTT
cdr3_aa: CASSLLQGAYTEAFF

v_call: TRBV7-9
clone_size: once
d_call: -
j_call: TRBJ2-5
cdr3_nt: TGTGCCAGCAGCGTTCCAGGGACGGAGACCCAGTACTTC
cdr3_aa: CASSVPGTETQYF

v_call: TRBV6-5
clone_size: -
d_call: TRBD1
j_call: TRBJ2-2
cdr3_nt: TGTGCCAGCAGTTGGGACAGAACGAACACCGGGGAGCTGTTTTTT
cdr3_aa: CASSWDRTNTGELFF

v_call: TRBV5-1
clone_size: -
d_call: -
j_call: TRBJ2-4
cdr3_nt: TGCGCCAGCAGCTTGGATACAGGGTTGCGAAACATTCAGTACTTC
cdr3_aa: CASSLDTGLRNIQYF

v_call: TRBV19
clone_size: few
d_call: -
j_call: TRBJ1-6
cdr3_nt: TGTGCCAGTTCCGACCGGGACACCCATAATTCACCCCTCCACTTT
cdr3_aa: CASSDRDTHNSPLHF

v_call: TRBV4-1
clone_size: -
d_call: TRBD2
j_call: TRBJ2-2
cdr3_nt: TGCGCCAGCAGCCAAGAACAGTCTAGCGGGTGGAACACCGGGGAGCTGTTTTTT
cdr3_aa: CASSQEQSSGWNTGELFF

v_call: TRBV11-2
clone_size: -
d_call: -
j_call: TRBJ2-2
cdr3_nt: TGTGCCAGCAGCTTCGGGGTAGACACCGGGGAGCTGTTTTTT
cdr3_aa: CASSFGVDTGELFF

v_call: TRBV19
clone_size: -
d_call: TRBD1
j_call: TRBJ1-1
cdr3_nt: TGTGCCAGTAGGAAGACAGGGGGCGGGATGAACACTGAAGCTTTCTTT
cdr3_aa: CASRKTGGGMNTEAFF

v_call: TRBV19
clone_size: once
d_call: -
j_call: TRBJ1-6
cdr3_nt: TGTGCCAGTTCTTGGTTGGATTCACCCCTCCACTTT
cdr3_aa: CASSWLDSPLHF

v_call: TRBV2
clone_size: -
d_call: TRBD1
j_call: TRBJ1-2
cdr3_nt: TGTGCCAGCAGCTCTGGGGACAGAACCCTCTATGGCTACACCTTC
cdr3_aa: CASSSGDRTLYGYTF

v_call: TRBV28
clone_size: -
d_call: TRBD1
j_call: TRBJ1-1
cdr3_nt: TGTGCCAGCCCTCCGCCGGGACAGGCGAACACTGAAGCTTTCTTT
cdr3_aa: CASPPPGQANTEAFF

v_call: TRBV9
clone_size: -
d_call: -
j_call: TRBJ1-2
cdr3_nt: TGTGCCAGCAGCGTAGGACACCCTAACTATGGCTACACCTTC
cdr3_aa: CASSVGHPNYGYTF

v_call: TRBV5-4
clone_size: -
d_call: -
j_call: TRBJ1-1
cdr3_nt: TGTGCCAGCAGCCAGGGGACGCAGCGAGCTTTCTTT
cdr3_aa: CASSQGTQRAFF

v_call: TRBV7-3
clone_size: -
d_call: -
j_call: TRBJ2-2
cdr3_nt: TGTGCCAGCAGCTTAGGGACGAACACCGGGGAGCTGTTTTTT
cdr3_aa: CASSLGTNTGELFF

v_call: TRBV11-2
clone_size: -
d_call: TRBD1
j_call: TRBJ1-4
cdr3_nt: TGTGCCAGCAGCTTAGGAGGGACAGGGGATGAAAAACTGTTTTTT
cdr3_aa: CASSLGGTGDEKLFF

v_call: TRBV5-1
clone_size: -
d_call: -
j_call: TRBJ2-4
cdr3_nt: TGCGCCAGCAGCCTTGGACGAGCCAAAAACATTCAGTACTTC
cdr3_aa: CASSLGRAKNIQYF

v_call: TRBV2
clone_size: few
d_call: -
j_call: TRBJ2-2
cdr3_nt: TGTGCCAGCCACGACCCGAACACCGGGGAGCTGTTTTTT
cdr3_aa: CASHDPNTGELFF

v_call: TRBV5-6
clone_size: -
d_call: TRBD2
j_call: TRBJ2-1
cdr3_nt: TGTGCCAGCAGCTTAGGACTAGCGGGTGGGAATGAGCAGTTCTTC
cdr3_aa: CASSLGLAGGNEQFF

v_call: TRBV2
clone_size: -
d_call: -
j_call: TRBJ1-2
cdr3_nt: TGTGCCAGCAGTGAATTAGTTAACCTTCTAGCTAACTATGGCTACACCTTC
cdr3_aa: CASSELVNLLANYGYTF

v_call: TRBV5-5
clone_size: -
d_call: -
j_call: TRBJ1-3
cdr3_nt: TGTGCCAGCAGCTTGTTACCTGGGGTTGGAAACACCATATATTTT
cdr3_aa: CASSLLPGVGNTIYF

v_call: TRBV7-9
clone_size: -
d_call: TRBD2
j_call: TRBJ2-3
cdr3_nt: TGTGCCAGCAAACCACTAGCGGGAGTGAGAGATACGCAGTATTTT
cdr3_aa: CASKPLAGVRDTQYF

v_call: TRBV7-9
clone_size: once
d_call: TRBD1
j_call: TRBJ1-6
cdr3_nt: TGTGCCAGCAGCGCGCCAGGGGGCTGGTATAATTCACCCCTCCACTTT
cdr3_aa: CASSAPGGWYNSPLHF

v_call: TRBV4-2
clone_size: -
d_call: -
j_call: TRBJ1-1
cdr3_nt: TGTGCCAGCAGCCATTCCCAGCGGGGGGGCGCTGGGGACACTGAAGCTTTCTTT
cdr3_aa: CASSHSQRGGAGDTEAFF

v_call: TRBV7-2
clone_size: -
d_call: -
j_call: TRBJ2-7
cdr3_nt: TGTGCCAGCAGCCAAGCCGCGGGCAGCGGATACGAGCAGTACTTC
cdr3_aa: CASSQAAGSGYEQYF

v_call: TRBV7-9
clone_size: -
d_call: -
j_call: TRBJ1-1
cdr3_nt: TGTGCCAGCACCCTGACTTTCCGGGGGGCAATGAACACTGAAGCTTTCTTT
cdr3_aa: CASTLTFRGAMNTEAFF

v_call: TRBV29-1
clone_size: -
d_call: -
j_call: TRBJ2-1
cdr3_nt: TGCAGCAGCCGACAGGGAGGGAACAATGAGCAGTTCTTC
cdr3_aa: CSSRQGGNNEQFF

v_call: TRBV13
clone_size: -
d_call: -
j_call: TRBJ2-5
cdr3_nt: TGTGCCAGCAGCTTAGGAGGGGTGCGGGGTCGGGAGACCCAGTACTTC
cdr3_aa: CASSLGGVRGRETQYF

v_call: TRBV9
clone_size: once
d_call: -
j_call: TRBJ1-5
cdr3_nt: TGTGCCAGCAGCCCCCTCGGGGCGGAAAATCAGCCCCAGCATTTT
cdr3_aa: CASSPLGAENQPQHF

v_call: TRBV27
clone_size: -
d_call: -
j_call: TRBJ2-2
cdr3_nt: TGTGCCAGCAGTTTAACGAACACCGGGGAGCTGTTTTTT
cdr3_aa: CASSLTNTGELFF

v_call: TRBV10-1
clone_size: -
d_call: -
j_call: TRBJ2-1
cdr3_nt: TGCGCCAGCAGTGAGATAGGGGACTCCTACAATGAGCAGTTCTTC
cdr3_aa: CASSEIGDSYNEQFF

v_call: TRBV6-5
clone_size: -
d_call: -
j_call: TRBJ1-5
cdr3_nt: TGTGCCAGCAGTTGGACAGCTTACAATCAGCCCCAGCATTTT
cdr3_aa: CASSWTAYNQPQHF